This TCR beta chain was sequenced during a study of breast tumors, draining lymph nodes, adjacent tissues. TCRdb recomputed calls from the multiplex PCR reads with MiXCR, one row per CDR3 protein. The profile shows around 150,000 distinct CDR3 sequences, approximately 29% of them singletons. Findings and caveats of the study: That most tumor T cells come from lymph nodes remained unproven. Luminal-like breast cancer showed significantly greater tumor-nontumor repertoire similarity than basal-like breast cancer did. Tumor TCR diversity was below lymph nodes but above nontumor tissue. Findings are consistent with lymph node origin and intratumoral expansion of most tumor T cells.

This clonotype was counted at least ten times. Its antigen remains unidentified. The lymph nodes were axillary draining lymph nodes from breast cancer patients. The sample was axillary lymph node tissue. The receptor was isolated from a female donor with breast cancer. Some clones in this sample may be carry-over from other donors' samples.

For the CDR3, the DNA is TGTGCCAGCAGCCAGGGACTAGCGGTAGTCGGGACCCAGTACTTC. Encoded protein: CASSQGLAVVGTQYF. The chain links TRBV7-2 to TRBJ2-5; 11 bases match TRBD2. V was pared by 5 bases and J by 7 bases, with 9 bases of the junction left unmatched. This CDR3 has 15 residues. Germline loops: CDR1 SGHTA, CDR2 FQGNSA. The full variable domain, completed using reference TRBV7-2 and TRBJ2-5, is GAGVSQSPSNKVTEKGKDVELRCDPISGHTALYWYRQSLGQGLEFLIYFQGNSAPDKSGLPSDRFSAERTGGSVSTLTIQRTQQEDSAVYLCASSQGLAVVGTQYFGPGTRLLVL.